This T cell receptor (beta chain) was sequenced for a study of cytomegalovirus exposure and HLA in healthy donors. Study context: Across more than 350 genotyped donors, about 80% landed in the Caucasian-associated ancestry cluster. General study results and limits: A cluster of highly shared sequence variants was likely a sequencing artifact.

Per the germline V gene, CDR1 is SGDLS and CDR2 is YYNGEE. Trimming took off 2 bases at V and 7 bases at J, with 9 bases between the two ends. There are 13 residues in the CDR3. 13 Jbeta primers and 60 Vbeta primers were used for the PCR. Generated by immunoSEQ multiplex PCR, the TCRdb table keeps only in-frame clones and is missing some. The sample lists roughly 100,000 clones, approximately 87% occurring once. This clone has just a few counts. Its antigen is unknown. The receptor comes from a man aged 40-50 years in good health and CMV-seronegative. The sequencing sample was made of PBMCs. This chain joins TRBV9 and TRBJ1-4, with D uncertain. CDR3 sequence: CASSVLRGEKLFF. As DNA, the CDR3 is TGTGCCAGCAGCGTCCTTCGAGGTGAAAAACTGTTTTTT.